This TCR beta chain appears in the sequencing data of a study of shared clonotypes between healthy human individuals. Study results and limitations: Estimated clonotype richness was generally higher in naive than memory subsets.

Turning to this clone: The antigen is not known.

Study processing details: ImmunoSEQ gave junction-only sequences without quality scores, so filtering differed. Assay used: immunoSEQ multiplex PCR; TCRdb lists only in-frame clones, some missing. The DNA gave D and trimming, while V, J and clone size come from that table. In the table there are just over 2,000,000 clones, over 85% of which are singletons. The germline V gene has CDR1 SGDLS and CDR2 YYNGEE. CDR3 length: 15 amino acids. Trimming removed 6 bases at V and 5 bases at J, with 20 bases between. Cells designated naive CD8 were CD45RO-negative and were positively selected for CCR7, with terminally differentiated effector memory CD45RA+ cells excluded.

This clonotype originated in a man aged 18 to 35 in good health. The V and J genes are TRBV9 and TRBJ1-1, with D unresolved. The sample was naive CD8+ T cells sorted from blood. CDR3 sequence reads: CASTTDGIDFTEAFF. The CDR3 nucleotides read TGTGCCAGCACGACCGACGGTATTGATTTTACTGAAGCTTTCTTT.